This T cell receptor (beta chain) appears in the sequencing data of a study of PD-L1 blockade in urothelial cancer. The table came from immunoSEQ multiplex PCR; TCRdb's copy has only in-frame clones and leaves some out. The table lists 38,000 or so clones, around 81% of them singletons, with 13% to 15% in the top ten. Germline V gene data show CDR1 as LNHDA and CDR2 as SQIVND (reference sequence). CDR3 size: 15 residues. The V segment lost 5 bases and the J segment 4 bases; nucleotides outside the gene matches: 4. This sample's time point: pretreatment peripheral blood. Sampling of each patient yielded between 1 and 8 specimens, collected pretreatment and on-treatment.

The chain links TRBV19 to TRBJ2-2; TRBD1 agrees at 10 bases. Specimen: PBMCs, collected around atezolizumab (anti-PD-L1) treatment. This TCR derives from a man older than 75 with urothelial cancer. In DNA form, the CDR3 reads TGTGCCAGTAGTTCCCGGGACAGGGGCACCGGGGAGCTGTTTTTT. Protein product: CASSSRDRGTGELFF. The whole variable domain, filled in from reference TRBV19 and TRBJ2-2, reads DGGITQSPKYLFRKEGQNVTLSCEQNLNHDAMYWYRQDPGQGLRLIYYSQIVNDFQKGDIAEGYSVSREKKESFPLTVTSAQKNPTAFYLCASSSRDRGTGELFFGEGSRLTVL.